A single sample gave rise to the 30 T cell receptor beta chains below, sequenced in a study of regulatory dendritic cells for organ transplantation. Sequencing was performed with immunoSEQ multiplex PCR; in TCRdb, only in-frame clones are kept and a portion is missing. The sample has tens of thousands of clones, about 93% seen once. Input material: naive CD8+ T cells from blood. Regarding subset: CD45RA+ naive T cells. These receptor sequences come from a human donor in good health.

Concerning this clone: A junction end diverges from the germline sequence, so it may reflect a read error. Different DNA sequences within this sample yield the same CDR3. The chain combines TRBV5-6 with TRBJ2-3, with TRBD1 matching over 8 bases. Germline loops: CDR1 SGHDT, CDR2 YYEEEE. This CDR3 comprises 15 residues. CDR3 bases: TGTGCCAGCAGCTTAGGCAGGGGGCACACAGATACACAGTATTTT. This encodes CASSLGRGHTDTQYF.

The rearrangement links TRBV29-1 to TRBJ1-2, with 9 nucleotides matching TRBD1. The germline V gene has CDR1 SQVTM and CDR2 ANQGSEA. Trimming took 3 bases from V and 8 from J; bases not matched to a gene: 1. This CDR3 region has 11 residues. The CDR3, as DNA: TGCAGCGTTGAGGACAGGGGCGGCTACACCTTC. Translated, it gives CSVEDRGGYTF.

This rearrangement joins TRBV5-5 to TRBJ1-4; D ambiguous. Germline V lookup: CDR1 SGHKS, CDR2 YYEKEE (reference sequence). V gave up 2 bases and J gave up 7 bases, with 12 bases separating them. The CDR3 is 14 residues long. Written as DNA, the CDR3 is TGTGCCAGCAGCTTCAAGGGTGTAGGTGAAAAACTGTTTTTT. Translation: CASSFKGVGEKLFF.

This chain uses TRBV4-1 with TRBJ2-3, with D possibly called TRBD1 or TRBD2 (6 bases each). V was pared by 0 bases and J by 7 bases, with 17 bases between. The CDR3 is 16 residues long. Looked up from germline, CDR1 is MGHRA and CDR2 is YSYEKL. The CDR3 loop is CASSQEKGEGGHTQYF. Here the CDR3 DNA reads TGCGCCAGCAGCCAAGAGAAGGGTGAGGGGGGACATACGCAGTATTTT.

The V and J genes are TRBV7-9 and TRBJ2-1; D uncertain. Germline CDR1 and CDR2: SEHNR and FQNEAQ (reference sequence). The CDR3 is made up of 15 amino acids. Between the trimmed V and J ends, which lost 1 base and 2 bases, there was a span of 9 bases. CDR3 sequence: CASSLEAAPYNEQFF. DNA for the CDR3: TGTGCCAGCAGCTTAGAGGCGGCCCCCTACAATGAGCAGTTCTTC. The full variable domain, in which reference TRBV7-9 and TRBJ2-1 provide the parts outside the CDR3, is DTGVSQNPRHKITKRGQNVTFRCDPISEHNRLYWYRQTLGQGPEFLTYFQNEAQLEKSRLLSDRFSAERPKGSFSTLEIQRTEQGDSAMYLCASSLEAAPYNEQFFGPGTRLTVL.

The CDR3 DNA reads as TGTGCCAGCAGCGTCTCGGGGGCGCCTAATGAAAAACTGTTTTTT. Its protein is CASSVSGAPNEKLFF. The chain joins TRBV9 to TRBJ1-4; D possibly corresponds to TRBD1 (6 bases). Per germline, CDR1 SGDLS and CDR2 YYNGEE. The CDR3 length is 15 residues. V was trimmed by 2 bases and J by 3 bases, leaving 11 bases between them.

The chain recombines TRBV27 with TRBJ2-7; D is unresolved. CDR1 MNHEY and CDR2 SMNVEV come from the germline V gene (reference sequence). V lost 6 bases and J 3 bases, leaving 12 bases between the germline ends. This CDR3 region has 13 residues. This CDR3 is CASRERYFYEQYF. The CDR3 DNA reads TGTGCCAGCAGGGAACGGTACTTCTACGAGCAGTACTTC.

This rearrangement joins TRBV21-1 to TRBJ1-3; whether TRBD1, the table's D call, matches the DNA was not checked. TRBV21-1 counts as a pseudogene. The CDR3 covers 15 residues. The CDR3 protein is CARDSGQRTRPTIYF. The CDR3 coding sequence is TGTGCCAGGGATTCGGGACAACGTACCAGGCCCACCATATATTTT.

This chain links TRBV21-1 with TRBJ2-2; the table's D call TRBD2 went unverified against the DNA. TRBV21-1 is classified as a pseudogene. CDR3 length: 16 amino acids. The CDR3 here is CASSKASRVYTGELFF. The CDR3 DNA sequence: TGTGCCAGCAGCAAAGCCTCCCGGGTCTACACCGGGGAGCTGTTTTTT.

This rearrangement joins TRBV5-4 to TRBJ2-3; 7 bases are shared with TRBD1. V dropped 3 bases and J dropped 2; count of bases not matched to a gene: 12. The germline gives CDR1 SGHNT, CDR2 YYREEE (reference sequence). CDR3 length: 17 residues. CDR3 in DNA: TGTGCCAGCAGCTCTGGACCGCATAGGGGGCTCACAGATACGCAGTATTTT. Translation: CASSSGPHRGLTDTQYF.

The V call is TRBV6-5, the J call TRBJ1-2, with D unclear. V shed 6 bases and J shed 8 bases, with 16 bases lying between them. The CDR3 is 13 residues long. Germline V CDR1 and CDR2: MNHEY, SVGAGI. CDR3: CASSKTDLRGYTF. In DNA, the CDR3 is TGTGCCAGCAGCAAGACCGACCTGCGGGGCTACACCTTC.

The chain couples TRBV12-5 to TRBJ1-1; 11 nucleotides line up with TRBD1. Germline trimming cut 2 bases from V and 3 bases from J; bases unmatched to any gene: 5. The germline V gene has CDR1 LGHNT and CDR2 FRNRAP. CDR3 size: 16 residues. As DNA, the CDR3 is TGTGCTAGTGGTTTGTGGACAGGGGGCTGGGACACTGAAGCTTTCTTT. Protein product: CASGLWTGGWDTEAFF.

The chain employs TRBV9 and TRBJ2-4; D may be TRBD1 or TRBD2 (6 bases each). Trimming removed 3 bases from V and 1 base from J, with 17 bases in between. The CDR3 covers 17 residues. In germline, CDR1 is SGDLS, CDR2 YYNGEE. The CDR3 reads CASSGGRQGRAKNIQYF. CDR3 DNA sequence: TGTGCCAGCAGCGGGGGTCGGCAGGGGAGGGCCAAAAACATTCAGTACTTC.

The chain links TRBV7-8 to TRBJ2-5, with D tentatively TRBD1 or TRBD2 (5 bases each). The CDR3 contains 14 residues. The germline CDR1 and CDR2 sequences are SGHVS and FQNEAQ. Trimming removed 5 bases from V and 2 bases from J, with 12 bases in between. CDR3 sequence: CASSGTSNQETQYF. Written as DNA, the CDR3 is TGTGCCAGCAGCGGGACCTCAAATCAAGAGACCCAGTACTTC.

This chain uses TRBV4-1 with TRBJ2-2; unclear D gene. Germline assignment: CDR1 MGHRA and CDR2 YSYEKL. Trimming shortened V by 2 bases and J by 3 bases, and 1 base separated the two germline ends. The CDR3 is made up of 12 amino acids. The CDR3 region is CASSQYTGELFF. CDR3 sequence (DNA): TGCGCCAGCAGCCAATACACCGGGGAGCTGTTTTTT.

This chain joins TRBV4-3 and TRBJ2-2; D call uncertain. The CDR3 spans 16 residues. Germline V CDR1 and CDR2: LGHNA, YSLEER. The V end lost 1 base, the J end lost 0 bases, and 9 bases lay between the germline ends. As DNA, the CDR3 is TGCGCCAGCAGCCAAGTGACCCGAACGAACACCGGGGAGCTGTTTTTT. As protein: CASSQVTRTNTGELFF.

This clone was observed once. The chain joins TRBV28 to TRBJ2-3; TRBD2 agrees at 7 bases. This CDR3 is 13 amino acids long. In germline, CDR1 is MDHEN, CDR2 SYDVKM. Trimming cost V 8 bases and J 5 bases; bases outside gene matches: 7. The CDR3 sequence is CASGPWGGDTQYF. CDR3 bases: TGTGCCAGCGGCCCCTGGGGGGGAGATACGCAGTATTTT.

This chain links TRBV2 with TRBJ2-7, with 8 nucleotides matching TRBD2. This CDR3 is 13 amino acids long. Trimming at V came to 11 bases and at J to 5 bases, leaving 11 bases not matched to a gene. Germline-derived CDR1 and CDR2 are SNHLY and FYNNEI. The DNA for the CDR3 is TGTGCCGGGTCCGGCGGGAGGATCGACGAGCAGTACTTC. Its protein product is CAGSGGRIDEQYF.

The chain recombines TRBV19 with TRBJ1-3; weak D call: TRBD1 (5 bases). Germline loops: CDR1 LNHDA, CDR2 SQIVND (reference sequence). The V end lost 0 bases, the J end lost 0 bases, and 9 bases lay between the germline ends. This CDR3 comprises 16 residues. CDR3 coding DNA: TGTGCCAGTAGTATAGAAACGGACAACTCTGGAAACACCATATATTTT. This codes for CASSIETDNSGNTIYF.

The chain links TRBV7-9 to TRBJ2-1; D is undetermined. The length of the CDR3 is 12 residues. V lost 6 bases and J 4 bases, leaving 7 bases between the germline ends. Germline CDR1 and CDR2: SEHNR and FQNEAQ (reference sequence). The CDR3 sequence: CASRDRYNEQFF. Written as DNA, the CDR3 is TGTGCCAGCAGAGACCGGTACAATGAGCAGTTCTTC.

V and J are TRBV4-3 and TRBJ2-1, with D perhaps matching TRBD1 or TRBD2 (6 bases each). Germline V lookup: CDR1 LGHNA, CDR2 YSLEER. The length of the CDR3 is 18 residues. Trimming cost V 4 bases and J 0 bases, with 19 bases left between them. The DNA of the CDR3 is TGCGCCAGCAGCCCGGAGGGGGTTTCGGGGAACTCCTACAATGAGCAGTTCTTC. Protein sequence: CASSPEGVSGNSYNEQFF.

The CDR3 nucleotides are TGTGCCAGCTCACGGGCCGGGCCTCCCGGCACTGAAGCTTTCTTT. It yields the protein CASSRAGPPGTEAFF. This sequence joins TRBV18 and TRBJ1-1; D not resolved. V gave up 4 bases and J gave up 4 bases, with 16 bases separating them. Germline V gene data show CDR1 as KGHSH and CDR2 as LQKENI. This CDR3 comprises 15 residues.

The CDR3 protein is CATSHGDGDEQYF. DNA of the CDR3: TGTGCCACCAGTCACGGCGACGGGGACGAGCAGTACTTC. This chain links TRBV15 with TRBJ2-7, with D possibly being TRBD2 (5 bases). The CDR3 contains 13 residues. With 6 bases removed from V and 5 bases from J, the gap between germline ends came to 14 bases. Germline assignment: CDR1 LNHNV and CDR2 YYDKDF (reference sequence).

Written as DNA, the CDR3 is TGTGCCAGCAGTAAGGGTTCTGAAGCTTTCTTT. It encodes CASSKGSEAFF. This chain links TRBV27 with TRBJ1-1; D gene unclear. Germline CDR1 reads MNHEY; CDR2 reads SMNVEV (reference sequence). Trimming pared 5 bases from V and 6 bases from J, leaving 7 bases between. CDR3 length: 11 residues.

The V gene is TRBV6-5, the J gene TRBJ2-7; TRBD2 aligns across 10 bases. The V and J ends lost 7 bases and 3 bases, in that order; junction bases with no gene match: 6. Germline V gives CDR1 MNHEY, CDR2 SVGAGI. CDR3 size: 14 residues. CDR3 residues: CASTQTSGRYEQYF. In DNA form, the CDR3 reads TGTGCCAGCACCCAGACTAGCGGGCGCTACGAGCAGTACTTC.

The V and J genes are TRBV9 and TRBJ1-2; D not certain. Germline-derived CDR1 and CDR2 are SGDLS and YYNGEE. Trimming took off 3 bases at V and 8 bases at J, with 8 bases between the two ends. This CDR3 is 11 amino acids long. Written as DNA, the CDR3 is TGTGCCAGCAGCGCTCCGGGGGGCTACACCTTC. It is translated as CASSAPGGYTF.

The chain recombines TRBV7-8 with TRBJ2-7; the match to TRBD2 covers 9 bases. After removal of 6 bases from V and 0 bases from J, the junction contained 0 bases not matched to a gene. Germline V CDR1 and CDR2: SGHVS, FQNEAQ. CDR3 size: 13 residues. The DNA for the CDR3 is TGTGCCAGCAGGACTAGCGGCTCCTACGAGCAGTACTTC. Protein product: CASRTSGSYEQYF. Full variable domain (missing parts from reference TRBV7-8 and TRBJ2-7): GAGVSQSPRYKVAKRGQDVALRCDPISGHVSLFWYQQALGQGPEFLTYFQNEAQLDKSGLPSDRFFAERPEGSVSTLKIQRTQQEDSAVYLCASRTSGSYEQYFGPGTRLTVT.

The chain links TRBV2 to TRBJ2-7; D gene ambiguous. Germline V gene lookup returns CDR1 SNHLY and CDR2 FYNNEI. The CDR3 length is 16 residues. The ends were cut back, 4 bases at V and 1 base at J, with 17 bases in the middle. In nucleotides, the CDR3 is TGTGCCAGCAGTGGGCGGATGGTCAGAGGTTCCTACGAGCAGTACTTC. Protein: CASSGRMVRGSYEQYF.

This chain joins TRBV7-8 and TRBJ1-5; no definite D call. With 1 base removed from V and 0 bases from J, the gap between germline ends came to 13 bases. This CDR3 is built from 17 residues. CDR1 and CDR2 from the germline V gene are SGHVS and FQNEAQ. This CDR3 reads CASSLVGFDPSNQPQHF. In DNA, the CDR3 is TGTGCCAGCAGCTTAGTAGGGTTCGATCCTAGCAATCAGCCCCAGCATTTT.

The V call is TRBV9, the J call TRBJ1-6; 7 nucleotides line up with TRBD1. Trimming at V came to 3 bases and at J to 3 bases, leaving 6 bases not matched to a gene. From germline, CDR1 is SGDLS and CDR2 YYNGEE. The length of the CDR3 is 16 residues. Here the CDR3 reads CASSAGQENYNSPLHF. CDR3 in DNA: TGTGCCAGCAGCGCAGGACAGGAGAACTATAATTCACCCCTCCACTTT.